This T cell receptor (beta chain) stems from a study of CD4+ T cells in melanoma. Study findings and constraints: CD8+ T cell, macrophage and B cell function reportedly correlated with neoantigen-specific CD4+ T cells. Neoantigen-specific CD4+ T cells in melanoma reportedly had diverse differentiation states.

Note on this clone: Its antigen is undetermined.

The J segment lost 1 base and the V segment lost 3 bases, leaving 2 bases of the junction unmatched. The CDR3 runs to 16 residues. The germline V gene has CDR1 MGHRA and CDR2 YSYEKL. Libraries were prepared by immunoSEQ multiplex PCR; TCRdb keeps only in-frame clonotypes and omits some of them. This sample has more than 90,000 clones, with 92% found just once. The chain recombines TRBV4-1 with TRBJ2-3; 12 bases are a match to TRBD2. Material: peripheral blood. The receptor was derived from a human donor with melanoma. CDR3 nucleotide sequence: TGCGCCAGCAGCCAGAGGACTAGCGGGGGCACAGATACGCAGTATTTT. It is translated as CASSQRTSGGTDTQYF.